This TCR beta chain was identified during a study of T cells after posttransplantation cyclophosphamide. Whole-study results and caveats: Recipient CMV seropositivity and CMV reactivation strongly tracked TRB clonality. Later blood repertoires were often dominated by clones from the donor CD8+ memory compartment.

Generated by immunoSEQ multiplex PCR, the TCRdb table keeps only in-frame clones and is missing some. The data show tens of thousands of clones, just under 95% seen once. Per germline, CDR1 SGHVS and CDR2 FQNEAQ. The trim removed 5 bases at V and 4 bases at J, leaving 7 bases unmatched. The length of the CDR3 is 14 residues. As to this clone: Its antigen remains unidentified.

Sequences were obtained from PBMCs. The chain carries TRBV7-8 and TRBJ1-2; TRBD1 aligns across 7 bases. The TCR comes from a woman younger than 45 in good health and a related stem cell transplant donor. The DNA for the CDR3 is TGTGCCAGCAGCCCCCGCGGGACAGCCTATGGCTACACCTTC. Protein: CASSPRGTAYGYTF.